Shown below are 3 T cell receptor beta chains from a single sample sequenced in a study of OX40 agonist ivuxolimab in advanced cancers. Assay used: immunoSEQ multiplex PCR; TCRdb lists only in-frame clones, some missing. Of roughly 41,000 clones listed, 90% to 95% are singletons. Sequenced material: CD4+ or CD8+ T cells sorted from blood, taken in a trial of the OX40 agonist ivuxolimab. The origin of the receptors is an adult with an advanced solid tumor such as melanoma, head and neck, liver or kidney cancer.

The rearrangement uses TRBV5-1 and TRBJ1-5; perhaps TRBD1 as D (5 bases). V lost 0 bases and J 4 bases, leaving 11 bases between the germline ends. There are 15 residues in the CDR3. Germline V gene sequence: CDR1 SGHRS, CDR2 YFSETQ. CDR3 amino acids: CASSLGLGGNQPQHF. CDR3 sequence (DNA): TGCGCCAGCAGCTTGGGTCTCGGGGGAAATCAGCCCCAGCATTTT.

V is TRBV6-5 and J is TRBJ2-2; TRBD1 matches at 7 bases. Germline trimming cut 9 bases from V and 5 bases from J; bases unmatched to any gene: 6. Germline CDR1 MNHEY, CDR2 SVGAGI. There are 13 residues in the CDR3. CDR3 sequence (DNA): TGTGCCAGTGGGGACAGTGGGACCGGGGAGCTGTTTTTT. Amino acid sequence: CASGDSGTGELFF.

The V call is TRBV4-1, the J call TRBJ1-6; D might be TRBD1 (5 bases). This CDR3 spans 18 amino acids. V was pared by 4 bases and J by 0 bases, with 16 bases between. Germline assignment: CDR1 MGHRA and CDR2 YSYEKL. The CDR3 nucleotides are TGCGCCAGCAGCCTCACCGTTCCAGGGAGCTCCTATAATTCACCCCTCCACTTT. It specifies CASSLTVPGSSYNSPLHF.